This entry features one TCR beta chain sequence. No antigen is known for it. Generated by immunoSEQ multiplex PCR, the TCRdb table keeps only in-frame clones and is missing some. Here the sample spans 100,000 to 150,000 clones, 75% to 90% being singletons. The V gene's germline CDR1 is MNHNY and CDR2 SVGAGI (reference sequence). The CDR3 is made up of 15 amino acids. Trimming pared 4 bases from V and 7 bases from J, leaving 19 bases between. The entry originates in a study of cytomegalovirus exposure and HLA in healthy donors. Study observations and caveats: Confirmation was obtained in vitro that a few CMV-associated chains are specific for CMV antigens.

The material sequenced was PBMCs. The chain employs TRBV6-6 and TRBJ1-2, with D perhaps TRBD1 (6 bases). The sequence derives from a young woman in good health and CMV-seronegative. The CDR3 sequence is CASSFLDRQTSGYTF. The CDR3 nucleotides read TGTGCCAGCAGTTTTCTAGACAGGCAAACAAGTGGCTACACCTTC.